This TCR beta chain is drawn from a study of OX40 agonist ivuxolimab in advanced cancers. About the research overall: There were three patients with partial responses, one having hepatocellular carcinoma and two cutaneous melanoma. General observations from the study: The study observed clonal expansion of CD4+ and CD8+ blood T cells by week 6 at 0.1 to 3.0 mg/kg.

About this clone: Antigen: not known.

Germline-derived CDR1 and CDR2 are SEHNR and FQNEAQ (reference sequence). This CDR3 is built from 13 residues. V shed 1 base and J shed 3 bases, with 6 bases lying between them. The assay was immunoSEQ multiplex PCR, and TCRdb's table has in-frame clones only and misses some. The sample shows 13,000 to 15,000 clones, about 75% of them seen only once. The rearrangement uses TRBV7-9 and TRBJ1-2; unclear D gene. The material sequenced was CD4+ or CD8+ T cells sorted from blood, taken in a trial of the OX40 agonist ivuxolimab. This sequence was found in an adult with an advanced solid tumor such as melanoma, head and neck, liver or kidney cancer. For the CDR3, the DNA is TGTGCCAGCAGCTTAGGAGTTGACTATGGCTACACCTTC. As protein: CASSLGVDYGYTF.